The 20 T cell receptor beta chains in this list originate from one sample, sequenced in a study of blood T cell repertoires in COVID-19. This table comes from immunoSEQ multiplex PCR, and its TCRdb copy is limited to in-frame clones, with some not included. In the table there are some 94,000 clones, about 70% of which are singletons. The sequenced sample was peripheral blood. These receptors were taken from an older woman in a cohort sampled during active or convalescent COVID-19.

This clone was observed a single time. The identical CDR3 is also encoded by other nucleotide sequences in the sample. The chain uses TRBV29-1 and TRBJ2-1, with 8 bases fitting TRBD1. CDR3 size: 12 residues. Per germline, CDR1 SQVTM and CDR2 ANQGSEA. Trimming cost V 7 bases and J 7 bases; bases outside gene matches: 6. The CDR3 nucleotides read TGCAGCGGTGGACAGGGCGGTAATGAGCAGTTCTTC. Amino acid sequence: CSGGQGGNEQFF.

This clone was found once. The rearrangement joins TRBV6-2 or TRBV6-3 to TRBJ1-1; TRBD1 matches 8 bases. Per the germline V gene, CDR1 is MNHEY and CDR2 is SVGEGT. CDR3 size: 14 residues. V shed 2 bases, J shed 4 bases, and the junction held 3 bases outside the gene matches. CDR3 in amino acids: CASSYAGGITEAFF. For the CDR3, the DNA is TGTGCCAGCAGTTACGCAGGGGGCATCACTGAAGCTTTCTTT.

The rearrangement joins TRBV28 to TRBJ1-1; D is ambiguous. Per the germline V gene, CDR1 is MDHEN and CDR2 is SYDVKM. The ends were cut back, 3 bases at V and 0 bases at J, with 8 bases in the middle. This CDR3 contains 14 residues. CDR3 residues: CASSFPVMNTEAFF. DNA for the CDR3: TGTGCCAGCAGTTTCCCAGTCATGAACACTGAAGCTTTCTTT.

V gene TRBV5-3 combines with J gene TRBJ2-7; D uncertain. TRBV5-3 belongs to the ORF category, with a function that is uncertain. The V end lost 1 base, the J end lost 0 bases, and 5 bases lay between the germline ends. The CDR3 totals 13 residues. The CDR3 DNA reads TGTGCCAGAAGCTTGCGGTACTCCTACGAGCAGTACTTC. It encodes CARSLRYSYEQYF.

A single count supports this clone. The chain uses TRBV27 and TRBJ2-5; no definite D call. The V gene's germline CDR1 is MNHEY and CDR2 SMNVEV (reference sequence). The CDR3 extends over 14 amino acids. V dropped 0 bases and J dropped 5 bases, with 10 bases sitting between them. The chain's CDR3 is CASSLSSVRETQYF. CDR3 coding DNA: TGTGCCAGCAGTTTATCGAGCGTGCGGGAGACCCAGTACTTC.

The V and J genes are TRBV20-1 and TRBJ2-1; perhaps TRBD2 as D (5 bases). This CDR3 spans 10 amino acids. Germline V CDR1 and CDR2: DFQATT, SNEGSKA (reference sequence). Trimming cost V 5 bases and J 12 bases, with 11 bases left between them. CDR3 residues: CSAFRGLQFF. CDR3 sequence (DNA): TGCAGTGCTTTTCGGGGTCTGCAGTTCTTC.

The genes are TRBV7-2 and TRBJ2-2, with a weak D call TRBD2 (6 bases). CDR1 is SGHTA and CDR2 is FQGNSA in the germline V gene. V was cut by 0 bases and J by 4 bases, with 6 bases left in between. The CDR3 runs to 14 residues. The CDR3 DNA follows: TGTGCCAGCAGCTTAGCCGGGGGCACCGGGGAGCTGTTTTTT. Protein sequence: CASSLAGGTGELFF.

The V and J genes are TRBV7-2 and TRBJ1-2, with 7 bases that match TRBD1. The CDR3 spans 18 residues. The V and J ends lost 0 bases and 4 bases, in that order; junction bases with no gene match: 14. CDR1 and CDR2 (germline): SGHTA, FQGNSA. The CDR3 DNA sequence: TGTGCCAGCAGCTTAGCCTCTCGACCGGGACAGCCTTCCTATGGCTACACCTTC. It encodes CASSLASRPGQPSYGYTF.

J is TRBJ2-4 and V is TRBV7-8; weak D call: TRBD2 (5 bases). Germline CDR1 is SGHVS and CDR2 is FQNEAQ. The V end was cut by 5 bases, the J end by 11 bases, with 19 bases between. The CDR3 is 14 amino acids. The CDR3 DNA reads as TGTGCCAGCAGCGCCCAACAGCTAGCTTTAGTTCAGTACTTC. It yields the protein CASSAQQLALVQYF.

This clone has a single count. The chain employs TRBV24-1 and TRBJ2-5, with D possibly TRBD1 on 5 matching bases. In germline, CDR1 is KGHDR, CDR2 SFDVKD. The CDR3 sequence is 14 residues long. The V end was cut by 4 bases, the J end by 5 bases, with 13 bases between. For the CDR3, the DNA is TGTGCCACCAGTGACCGGTCCTCAGGGGAGACCCAGTACTTC. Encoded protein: CATSDRSSGETQYF.

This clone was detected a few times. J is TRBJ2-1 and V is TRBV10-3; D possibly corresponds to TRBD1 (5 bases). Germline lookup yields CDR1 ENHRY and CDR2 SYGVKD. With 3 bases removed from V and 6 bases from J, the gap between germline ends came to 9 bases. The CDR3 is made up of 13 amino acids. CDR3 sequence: CAISEAGRNEQFF. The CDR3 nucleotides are TGTGCCATCAGTGAAGCAGGGCGCAATGAGCAGTTCTTC.

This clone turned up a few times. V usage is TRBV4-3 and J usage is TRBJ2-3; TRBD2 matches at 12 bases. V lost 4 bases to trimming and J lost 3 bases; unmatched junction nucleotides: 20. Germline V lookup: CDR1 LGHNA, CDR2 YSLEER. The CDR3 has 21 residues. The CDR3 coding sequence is TGCGCCAGCAGCCGTCGGTTGACTAGCGGGGGAGTACCGAGGGAAACAGATACGCAGTATTTT. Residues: CASSRRLTSGGVPRETDTQYF.

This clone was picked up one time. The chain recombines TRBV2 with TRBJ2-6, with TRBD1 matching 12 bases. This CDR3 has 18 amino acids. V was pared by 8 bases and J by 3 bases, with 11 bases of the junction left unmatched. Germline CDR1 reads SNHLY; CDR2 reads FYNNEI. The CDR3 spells CASGRTGTGGFGANVLTF. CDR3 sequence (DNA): TGTGCCAGCGGTCGAACCGGGACAGGGGGCTTTGGGGCCAACGTCCTGACTTTC.

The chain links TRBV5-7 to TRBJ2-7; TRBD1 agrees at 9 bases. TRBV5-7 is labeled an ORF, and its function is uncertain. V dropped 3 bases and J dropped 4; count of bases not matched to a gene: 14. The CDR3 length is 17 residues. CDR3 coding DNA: TGTGCCAGCAGCTCCAATCCGAGGGACAGGGCGAAATACGAGCAGTACTTC. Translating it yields CASSSNPRDRAKYEQYF.

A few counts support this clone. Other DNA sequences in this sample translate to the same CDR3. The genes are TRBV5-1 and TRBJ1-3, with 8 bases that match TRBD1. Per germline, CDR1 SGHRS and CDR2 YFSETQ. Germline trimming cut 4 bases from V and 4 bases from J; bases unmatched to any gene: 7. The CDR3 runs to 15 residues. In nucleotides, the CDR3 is TGCGCCAGCAGCCTCGGGACAGGTTCCGGAAACACCATATATTTT. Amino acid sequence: CASSLGTGSGNTIYF.

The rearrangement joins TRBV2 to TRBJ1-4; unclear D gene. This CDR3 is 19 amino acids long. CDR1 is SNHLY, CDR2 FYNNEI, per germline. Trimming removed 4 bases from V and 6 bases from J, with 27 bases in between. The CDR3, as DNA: TGTGCCAGCAGTGTTAGGATCTCAGGCTCTGGCCGGGGAGATGAAAAACTGTTTTTT. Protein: CASSVRISGSGRGDEKLFF.

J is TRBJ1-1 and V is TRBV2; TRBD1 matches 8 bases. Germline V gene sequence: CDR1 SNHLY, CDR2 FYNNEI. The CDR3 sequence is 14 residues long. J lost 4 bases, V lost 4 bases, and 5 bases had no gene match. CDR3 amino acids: CASSVTGAGTEAFF. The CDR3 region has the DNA TGTGCCAGCAGTGTGACAGGGGCGGGCACTGAAGCTTTCTTT.

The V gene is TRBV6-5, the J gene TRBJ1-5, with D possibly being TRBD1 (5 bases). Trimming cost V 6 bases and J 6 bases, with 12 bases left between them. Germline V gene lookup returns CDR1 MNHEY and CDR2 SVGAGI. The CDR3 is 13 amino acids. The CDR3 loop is CASSPREGQPQHF. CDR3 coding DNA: TGTGCCAGCAGCCCCAGGGAGGGTCAGCCCCAGCATTTT.

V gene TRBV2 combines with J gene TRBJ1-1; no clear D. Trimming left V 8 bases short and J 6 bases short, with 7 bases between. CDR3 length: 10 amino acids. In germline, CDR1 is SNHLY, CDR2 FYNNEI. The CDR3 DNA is TGTGCCAGCTCGAGCGCTGAAGCTTTCTTT. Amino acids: CASSSAEAFF.

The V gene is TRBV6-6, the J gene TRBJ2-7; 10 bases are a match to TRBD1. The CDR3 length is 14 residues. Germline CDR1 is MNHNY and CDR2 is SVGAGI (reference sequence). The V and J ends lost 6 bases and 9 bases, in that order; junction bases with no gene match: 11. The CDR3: CASSSGTGAAAQYF. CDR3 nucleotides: TGTGCCAGCAGCTCCGGGACAGGGGCGGCGGCGCAGTACTTC.